This TCR beta chain was identified in a study of CD8 T cells in Susac syndrome. The sequenced target, TCR beta, came from blood CD8+ and CD4+ T cells. This CDR3 spans 14 amino acids. V gave up 5 bases and J gave up 5 bases, with 13 bases separating them. In germline, CDR1 is LNHNV, CDR2 YYDKDF (reference sequence). Random hexamers were used to reverse transcribe an amount of roughly 0.45 to 1 ug RNA. TCRdb reprocessed the immunoSEQ multiplex PCR reads via MiXCR and lists one record per CDR3 protein. Among about 430,000 distinct CDR3 sequences listed, more than 80% were seen once. The sequenced material came from CD8+ T cells from PBMCs. The TCR originated in a human donor with multiple sclerosis. The chain carries TRBV15 and TRBJ1-5; D is uncertain. The CDR3, as DNA: TGTGCCACCAGCCTCGAACGGGTGGATCAGCCCCAGCATTTT. Its translation: CATSLERVDQPQHF.